This record concerns one T cell receptor (beta chain) sequence. Its antigen remains unidentified. This record belongs to a study of cytomegalovirus exposure and HLA in healthy donors. Primers for the PCR totalled 60 Vbeta and 13 Jbeta. Profiled with immunoSEQ multiplex PCR; TCRdb holds only in-frame clones, not every one. The sample lists roughly 98,000 clones; under 85% were seen once. The germline V and J ends were trimmed by 10 bases and 7 bases, with 11 bases remaining between them. Germline CDR1 reads MNHEY; CDR2 reads SMNVEV (reference sequence). The CDR3 extends over 11 amino acids. Study results and caveats: Most TCR beta V segments were productive about 90% or about 30% of the time in an earlier analysis. Presence/absence analyses took donor sequencing depth as roughly uniform. From TCR beta sequences, most subjects' HLA-A and HLA-B alleles were reportedly predicted accurately.

Sequenced sample: PBMCs. The source is a female donor in good health and CMV-seropositive. This chain links TRBV27 with TRBJ2-1; tentative D call: TRBD2 (5 bases). As DNA, the CDR3 is TGTGCCACCACGACGGGGAATGAGCAGTTCTTC. It specifies CATTTGNEQFF.